This T cell receptor (beta chain) was found in a study of blood T cells in healthy people across ages. For the second PCR, which ran for about 6 to 11 cycles, a sample-barcoded 5' primer and a J-beta primer mix were used. One entry per CDR3 protein results from TCRdb running MiXCR on the 5' RACE reads. The sample records hundreds of thousands of distinct CDR3 sequences, about 61% being singletons. Germline V gene sequence: CDR1 SEHNR, CDR2 FQNEAQ (reference sequence). J lost 3 bases, V lost 5 bases, and 12 bases had no gene match. This CDR3 contains 16 residues. Sequenced sample: blood. This clonotype originated in a man in his forties or fifties in good health. The genes are TRBV7-9 and TRBJ1-2; 7 nucleotides align to TRBD1. The CDR3 protein is CASSHGRGGGDYGYTF. The CDR3 DNA is TGTGCCAGCAGCCATGGAAGGGGAGGGGGCGACTATGGCTACACCTTC. Full variable domain (outside the CDR3, taken from reference TRBV7-9 and TRBJ1-2): DTGVSQNPRHKITKRGQNVTFRCDPISEHNRLYWYRQTLGQGPEFLTYFQNEAQLEKSRLLSDRFSAERPKGSFSTLEIQRTEQGDSAMYLCASSHGRGGGDYGYTFGSGTRLTVV.